The 2 T cell receptor beta chains below all came from one sample that was sequenced in a study of cytomegalovirus exposure and HLA in healthy donors. PCR primers comprised 60 Vbeta and 13 Jbeta primers. Here immunoSEQ multiplex PCR was the method, and the copy in TCRdb shows in-frame clones only, minus some. The sample lists around 93,000 clones, around three fifths occurring once. Sequenced material: PBMCs. These TCRs come from a boy between 10 and 17 years old in good health and CMV-seropositive.

The chain recombines TRBV6-6 with TRBJ2-7; maybe TRBD1 (6 bases). The CDR3 runs to 15 residues. Germline CDR1 and CDR2: MNHNY and SVGAGI (reference sequence). V was shortened by 6 bases and J by 6 bases, with 21 bases between the two germline ends. The DNA of the CDR3 is TGTGCCAGCAGCAACGTACAGGGAAACTTTGTCGAGCAGTACTTC. It specifies CASSNVQGNFVEQYF.

The genes are TRBV28 and TRBJ1-2; no definite D call. The CDR3 spans 10 residues. Germline assignment: CDR1 MDHEN and CDR2 SYDVKM. Trimming stripped 3 bases from V and 6 bases from J, with 2 bases between. The CDR3: CASSFNGYTF. CDR3 DNA sequence: TGTGCCAGCAGTTTTAATGGCTACACCTTC.